Listed here are 26 T cell receptor beta chains from one sample, sequenced in a study of T cell changes during pregnancy in multiple sclerosis. Assay: immunoSEQ multiplex PCR; the TCRdb copy retains only in-frame clones and omits some. The table shows some 94,000 clones, with approximately 90% occurring only once. The sequences come from peripheral blood, collected in the first trimester of pregnancy. Receptors were obtained from a female donor in good health, enrolled as a control in a pregnancy study.

J is TRBJ1-1 and V is TRBV5-6, with TRBD1 matching 9 bases. Germline CDR1 reads SGHDT; CDR2 reads YYEEEE. V dropped 5 bases and J dropped 6; count of bases not matched to a gene: 8. The CDR3 is made up of 14 amino acids. CDR3 sequence: CASSFDRGVAEAFF. CDR3 nucleotides: TGTGCCAGCAGTTTTGACAGGGGGGTCGCTGAAGCTTTCTTT.

This chain connects TRBV19 to TRBJ1-1, with TRBD1 matching over 9 bases. CDR1 and CDR2 from the germline V gene are LNHDA and SQIVND (reference sequence). J was trimmed by 1 base and V by 3 bases; bases with no gene match: 15. The length of the CDR3 is 19 residues. DNA for the CDR3: TGTGCCAGTAGTATCCAATCCCGGGACAGGGTACTTACGAACACTGAAGCTTTCTTT. Residues: CASSIQSRDRVLTNTEAFF.

The chain has TRBV19 and TRBJ1-5; 9 nucleotides match TRBD1. The germline V gene has CDR1 LNHDA and CDR2 SQIVND (reference sequence). This CDR3 region has 13 residues. CDR3 sequence reads: CGSGTGQGQPQHF. The CDR3 DNA reads TGTGGATCAGGGACAGGGCAAGGTCAGCCCCAGCATTTT.

The rearrangement links TRBV7-3 to TRBJ2-1; 7 bases agree with TRBD2. CDR1 is SGHTA, CDR2 FQGTGA, per germline. Germline trimming cut 2 bases from V and 6 bases from J; bases unmatched to any gene: 1. The CDR3 is 13 amino acids. The CDR3 protein is CASSLGTTNEQFF. The CDR3 bases are TGTGCCAGCAGCTTAGGGACTACCAATGAGCAGTTCTTC.

The chain carries TRBV7-6 and TRBJ2-7; no definite D call. The ends were cut back, 4 bases at V and 2 bases at J, with 9 bases in the middle. CDR1 SGHVS and CDR2 FNYEAQ come from the germline V gene. This CDR3 is built from 13 residues. The CDR3 spells CASSSLAAYEQYF. CDR3 DNA sequence: TGTGCCAGCAGCTCCCTGGCGGCCTACGAGCAGTACTTC. Looking up the rest from reference TRBV7-6 and TRBJ2-7 gives the full variable domain: GAGVSQSPRYKVTKRGQDVALRCDPISGHVSLYWYRQALGQGPEFLTYFNYEAQQDKSGLPNDRFSAERPEGSISTLTIQRTEQRDSAMYRCASSSLAAYEQYFGPGTRLTVT.

This clone was detected once. The chain has TRBV10-3 and TRBJ1-2, with 7 bases identical to TRBD1. The CDR3 sequence is 14 residues long. V gave up 11 bases and J gave up 0 bases; unmatched junction bases: 9. Germline CDR1 and CDR2: ENHRY and SYGVKD. The CDR3 region is CAARQQGTNYGYTF. In DNA form, the CDR3 reads TGTGCCGCCCGCCAACAGGGGACTAACTATGGCTACACCTTC.

The DNA for the CDR3 is TGCGCCAGCAGCTTGGGGGCAGCCTACTCCTACAATGAGCAGTTCTTC. This translates into CASSLGAAYSYNEQFF. The chain joins TRBV5-1 to TRBJ2-1; D is unresolved. The CDR3 totals 16 residues. Trimming left V 0 bases short and J 0 bases short, with 10 bases between. Germline V CDR1 and CDR2: SGHRS, YFSETQ.

V usage is TRBV13 and J usage is TRBJ1-2; D not resolved. V lost 2 bases, J lost 8 bases, and 15 bases lay in between. The CDR3 totals 14 residues. CDR1 is PRHDT, CDR2 FYEKMQ, per germline (reference sequence). CDR3 region: CASSLSQVYGGYTF. The CDR3 DNA follows: TGTGCCAGCAGCTTAAGCCAGGTCTATGGCGGCTACACCTTC.

The chain has TRBV9 and TRBJ2-5, with D maybe TRBD2 (7 bases). The CDR3 runs to 16 residues. Germline CDR1 SGDLS, CDR2 YYNGEE. V lost 4 bases to trimming and J lost 2 bases, with 18 bases between them. The CDR3 DNA is TGTGCCAGCAGCTCCCTCGCGGGGGCACATCAAGAGACCCAGTACTTC. Encoded protein: CASSSLAGAHQETQYF.

V and J are TRBV7-6 and TRBJ2-7, with 10 bases that match TRBD1. The V gene end was trimmed by 1 base and the J gene end by 2 bases; junction bases not matched to a gene: 8. Germline V gene data show CDR1 as SGHVS and CDR2 as FNYEAQ. This CDR3 comprises 17 residues. The DNA of the CDR3 is TGTGCCAGCAGCTTAGGTCCGACAGGGGGCTATACCTACGAGCAGTACTTC. Translated: CASSLGPTGGYTYEQYF.

The V call is TRBV25-1, the J call TRBJ1-5, with TRBD1 as a possible D gene (5 bases). CDR3 size: 14 residues. Per the germline V gene, CDR1 is MGHDK and CDR2 is SYGVNS. The ends were cut back, 3 bases at V and 2 bases at J, with 8 bases in the middle. The CDR3 DNA follows: TGTGCCAGCAGTGAGCAGGGCGGCAATCAGCCCCAGCATTTT. This sequence encodes CASSEQGGNQPQHF.

This rearrangement joins TRBV7-9 to TRBJ1-6; D gene unclear. Germline-derived CDR1 and CDR2 are SEHNR and FQNEAQ (reference sequence). Trimming removed 6 bases at V and 2 bases at J, with 11 bases between. CDR3 length equals 15 residues. The CDR3 loop reads CASRQDKTYNSPLHF. The CDR3 DNA is TGTGCCAGCAGACAAGACAAGACCTATAATTCACCCCTCCACTTT. Full variable domain (remainder filled in from reference TRBV7-9 and TRBJ1-6): DTGVSQNPRHKITKRGQNVTFRCDPISEHNRLYWYRQTLGQGPEFLTYFQNEAQLEKSRLLSDRFSAERPKGSFSTLEIQRTEQGDSAMYLCASRQDKTYNSPLHFGNGTRLTVT.

The V gene is TRBV30, the J gene TRBJ2-5; TRBD1 is a possible D gene (6 bases). Germline V gene lookup returns CDR1 GTSNPN and CDR2 SVGIG (reference sequence). This CDR3 comprises 15 residues. Trimming removed 5 bases at V and 4 bases at J, with 20 bases between. In DNA, the CDR3 is TGTGCCTGGGCGCCAGGGGCCATACGGCCAGAGACCCAGTACTTC. This gives the protein CAWAPGAIRPETQYF.

This chain uses TRBV27 with TRBJ1-6; TRBD1 agrees at 9 bases. Per the germline V gene, CDR1 is MNHEY and CDR2 is SMNVEV (reference sequence). The CDR3 contains 15 residues. V lost 3 bases and J lost 9; bases outside the gene matches: 6. The chain's CDR3 is CASSFGTGSPSPLHF. As DNA, the CDR3 is TGTGCCAGCAGTTTTGGGACAGGGTCCCCTTCACCCCTCCACTTT.

The DNA of the CDR3 is TGTGCCACCAGCGGGCAGGGGGCCGCCGAGCAGTTCTTC. It translates to CATSGQGAAEQFF. This chain connects TRBV15 to TRBJ2-1, with 8 bases lining up with TRBD1. The germline V gene encodes CDR1 LNHNV and CDR2 YYDKDF (reference sequence). Trimming took 5 bases from V and 10 from J; bases not matched to a gene: 7. The length of the CDR3 is 13 residues.

The rearrangement uses TRBV7-9 and TRBJ2-1, with 9 bases aligning to TRBD1. The CDR3 is made up of 13 amino acids. Germline CDR1 and CDR2: SEHNR and FQNEAQ (reference sequence). V was clipped by 5 bases and J by 7 bases; unmatched bases: 3. The CDR3 protein is CASSPDRGNEQFF. The CDR3 region has the DNA TGTGCCAGCAGCCCAGACAGGGGGAATGAGCAGTTCTTC.

This rearrangement joins TRBV4-3 to TRBJ2-3, with TRBD2 matching 10 bases. The germline gives CDR1 LGHNA, CDR2 YSLEER. This CDR3 has 16 residues. V was pared by 0 bases and J by 6 bases, with 6 bases of the junction left unmatched. This chain's CDR3 is CASSQDSGGPGDTQYF. The CDR3 coding sequence is TGCGCCAGCAGCCAAGATAGCGGGGGGCCTGGGGATACGCAGTATTTT.

V usage is TRBV11-2 and J usage is TRBJ2-1; D is unresolved. The CDR3 length is 15 residues. Germline CDR1 SGHAT, CDR2 FQNNGV. The V and J ends lost 3 bases and 0 bases respectively, with 9 bases between them. The CDR3, as DNA: TGTGCCAGCAGCTTTGAGCGAGGCTCCTACAATGAGCAGTTCTTC. This gives the protein CASSFERGSYNEQFF.

The chain carries TRBV6-1 and TRBJ1-4, with TRBD1 matching 9 bases. CDR3 length: 15 residues. Germline CDR1 reads MNHNS; CDR2 reads SASEGT. With 4 bases clipped from V and 8 bases from J, the junction kept 8 bases outside the gene matches. The CDR3 region is CASSGDRVIQEKLFF. The CDR3 DNA is TGTGCCAGCAGTGGGGACAGGGTGATTCAAGAAAAACTGTTTTTT.

There are a few counts of this clone. This chain connects TRBV29-1 to TRBJ1-6; the D gene is possibly TRBD1 (5 bases). Trimming stripped 6 bases from V and 8 bases from J, with 14 bases between. Germline-derived CDR1 and CDR2 are SQVTM and ANQGSEA. The CDR3 is 13 amino acids. The CDR3 spells CSVLQDVYSPLHF. CDR3 DNA: TGCAGCGTCCTACAGGATGTCTATTCACCCCTCCACTTT.

J is TRBJ1-2 and V is TRBV6-1; D may be TRBD1 (5 bases). CDR1 and CDR2 from the germline V gene are MNHNS and SASEGT. Trimming cost V 3 bases and J 5 bases, with 13 bases left between them. This CDR3 has 14 amino acids. The CDR3 region has the DNA TGTGCCAGCAGTGAGCCGGGGACTGGTTATGGCTACACCTTC. Translating it yields CASSEPGTGYGYTF.

The rearrangement uses TRBV30 and TRBJ1-1; tentatively, D is TRBD1 (6 bases). The V and J ends lost 0 bases and 1 base respectively, with 6 bases between them. This CDR3 has 13 residues. Germline CDR1 GTSNPN, CDR2 SVGIG (reference sequence). This CDR3 reads CAWSVQGNTEAFF. In DNA, the CDR3 is TGTGCCTGGAGTGTACAGGGGAACACTGAAGCTTTCTTT. The variable domain in full, completed from reference TRBV30 and TRBJ1-1, reads SQTIHQWPATLVQPVGSPLSLECTVEGTSNPNLYWYRQAAGRGLQLLFYSVGIGQISSEVPQNLSASRPQDRQFILSSKKLLLSDSGFYLCAWSVQGNTEAFFGQGTRLTVV.

The chain employs TRBV13 and TRBJ2-7; no reliable D call. CDR3 length: 16 amino acids. The V end was cut by 2 bases, the J end by 5 bases, with 19 bases between. Germline V gene lookup returns CDR1 PRHDT and CDR2 FYEKMQ (reference sequence). This chain's CDR3 is CASSLLNTLMSDEQYF. The CDR3 nucleotides are TGTGCCAGCAGCTTACTCAATACGCTAATGTCTGACGAGCAGTACTTC.

The gene calls are TRBV7-2 and TRBJ2-3; perhaps TRBD1 as D (6 bases). The CDR3 sequence is 12 residues long. Trimming stripped 6 bases from V and 7 bases from J, with 11 bases between. Germline assignment: CDR1 SGHTA and CDR2 FQGNSA. The CDR3 is CASREGVNTQYF. CDR3 DNA: TGTGCCAGCAGAGAGGGGGTGAATACGCAGTATTTT.

This chain joins TRBV30 and TRBJ1-6; no firm D call. The CDR3 is 18 residues long. The germline CDR1 and CDR2 sequences are GTSNPN and SVGIG (reference sequence). The ends were cut back, 0 bases at V and 9 bases at J, with 24 bases in the middle. The CDR3 reads CAWSVMVLGGLRGSPLHF. Here the CDR3 DNA reads TGTGCCTGGAGTGTAATGGTACTGGGTGGCCTACGAGGTTCACCCCTCCACTTT. Full variable domain (missing parts from reference TRBV30 and TRBJ1-6): SQTIHQWPATLVQPVGSPLSLECTVEGTSNPNLYWYRQAAGRGLQLLFYSVGIGQISSEVPQNLSASRPQDRQFILSSKKLLLSDSGFYLCAWSVMVLGGLRGSPLHFGNGTRLTVT.

The chain carries TRBV7-9 and TRBJ2-5, with TRBD2 matching over 8 bases. CDR3 length: 15 residues. CDR1 is SEHNR and CDR2 is FQNEAQ in the germline V gene (reference sequence). The V and J ends lost 3 bases and 0 bases, in that order; junction bases with no gene match: 3. This CDR3 reads CASSFGGGYQETQYF. DNA of the CDR3: TGTGCCAGCAGCTTCGGGGGGGGGTACCAAGAGACCCAGTACTTC.